A selection of T cell receptor beta chains follows, all from one sample in a study of lymphopenia after photon versus proton radiotherapy. Profiling relied on immunoSEQ multiplex PCR, and the TCRdb table lists in-frame clones only, not all of them. Of some 20,000 clones detected, roughly four fifths appear once; the ten largest clones hold 2.5% to 3.5%. The input for sequencing was peripheral blood, taken from a patient treated with photon-based radiotherapy. The source is a woman between 45 and 65 years old with pancreatic cancer. Both conserved end residues are part of each CDR3. The D gene is left open where the match is weak. Size values are once, few and many counts, or a class for expanded clones, and some rows have none.

v_call	d_call	j_call	clone_size	cdr3_aa	cdr3_nt
TRBV25-1	NA	TRBJ2-7	few	CASSVDFYEQYF	TGTGCCAGCAGTGTCGATTTCTACGAGCAGTACTTC
TRBV27	NA	TRBJ1-5	NA	CASGGRSNQPQHF	TGTGCCAGCGGAGGAAGGAGCAATCAGCCCCAGCATTTT
TRBV7-6	NA	TRBJ2-1	once	CASSLWTGVSDEQFF	TGTGCCAGCAGCTTATGGACGGGAGTTTCCGATGAGCAGTTCTTC
TRBV5-1	TRBD2	TRBJ2-3	NA	CASSRTGGFTDTQYF	TGCGCCAGCAGCCGCACGGGGGGATTTACAGATACGCAGTATTTT
TRBV10-1	NA	TRBJ1-1	NA	CASSDRGGSTEAFF	TGCGCCAGCAGTGACCGCGGGGGGTCCACTGAAGCTTTCTTT
TRBV14	NA	TRBJ2-2	NA	CASSQYPTIRTGELFF	TGTGCCAGCAGCCAATACCCGACTATTCGCACCGGGGAGCTGTTTTTT
TRBV28	TRBD2	TRBJ2-7	few	CASSPRGGRASYEQYF	TGTGCCAGCAGTCCCCGGGGAGGGAGGGCCTCCTACGAGCAGTACTTC
TRBV7-8	NA	TRBJ1-2	once	CASSLGRENYGYTF	TGTGCCAGCAGCTTGGGCAGGGAGAACTATGGCTACACCTTC
TRBV5-4	NA	TRBJ2-2	NA	CASSLWQFNTGELFF	TGTGCCAGCAGCTTGTGGCAGTTTAACACCGGGGAGCTGTTTTTT
TRBV7-2	NA	TRBJ2-2	NA	CASSRWTANTGELFF	TGTGCCAGCAGCAGGTGGACAGCAAACACCGGGGAGCTGTTTTTT
TRBV28	TRBD2	TRBJ2-7	few	CASSLGTRVDEQYF	TGTGCCAGCAGTTTAGGGACTAGGGTAGACGAGCAGTACTTC
TRBV7-2	NA	TRBJ1-2	NA	CASSLMVAGMNGYTF	TGTGCCAGCAGCTTGATGGTGGCAGGGATGAATGGCTACACCTTC
TRBV4-3	NA	TRBJ2-7	NA	CASSQDISTGRDEQYF	TGCGCCAGCAGCCAAGATATCAGCACGGGTCGGGACGAGCAGTACTTC
TRBV6-5	NA	TRBJ1-2	NA	CASSQQGPIYGYTF	TGTGCCAGCAGCCAACAGGGCCCTATCTATGGCTACACCTTC
TRBV7-9	NA	TRBJ2-6	NA	CASSLETPSGANVLTF	TGTGCCAGCAGCTTAGAAACCCCCTCTGGGGCCAACGTCCTGACTTTC
TRBV28	NA	TRBJ2-3	NA	CASWGRVSTDTQYF	TGTGCCAGCTGGGGGCGGGTTAGCACAGATACGCAGTATTTT
TRBV21-1	NA	TRBJ1-3	NA	CASSPWTGTSSGNTIYF	TGTGCCAGCAGCCCTTGGACAGGGACAAGCTCTGGAAACACCATATATTTT
TRBV7-9	TRBD1	TRBJ2-5	few	CASSKTGGLDGETQYF	TGTGCCAGCAGCAAGACAGGGGGCTTGGATGGAGAGACCCAGTACTTC
TRBV27	TRBD2	TRBJ2-1	NA	CASLTWGGSNEQFF	TGTGCCAGCCTTACTTGGGGAGGGTCCAATGAGCAGTTCTTC
TRBV27	NA	TRBJ1-1	NA	CASSSAGWDTEAFF	TGTGCCAGCAGTTCGGCGGGTTGGGACACTGAAGCTTTCTTT
TRBV27	TRBD1	TRBJ2-7	once	CASATGDYEQYF	TGTGCCAGCGCGACAGGGGACTACGAGCAGTACTTC
TRBV9	NA	TRBJ2-2	NA	CASSVTVSGTGELFF	TGTGCCAGCAGCGTAACTGTCTCAGGGACCGGGGAGCTGTTTTTT
TRBV7-6	NA	TRBJ2-2	NA	CASSQGAGELFF	TGTGCCAGCAGCCAGGGTGCCGGGGAGCTGTTTTTT
TRBV4-3	NA	TRBJ1-2	NA	CASSQAPSANYGYTF	TGCGCCAGCAGCCAAGCACCCTCAGCTAACTATGGCTACACCTTC
TRBV6-1	NA	TRBJ1-1	NA	CASGGYTEAFF	TGTGCCAGCGGGGGATACACTGAAGCTTTCTTT
TRBV21-1	NA	TRBJ2-1	NA	CASSKGVTSGRYNEQFF	TGTGCCAGCAGCAAAGGCGTAACTAGCGGGAGGTACAATGAGCAGTTCTTC
TRBV11-2	NA	TRBJ1-6	NA	CASSLNNSPLHF	TGTGCCAGCAGCCTGAATAATTCACCCCTCCACTTT
TRBV7-2	TRBD2	TRBJ2-3	NA	CASSVTGTTSTDTQYF	TGTGCCAGCAGCGTAACCGGGACTACTAGCACAGATACGCAGTATTTT
TRBV18	NA	TRBJ1-1	few	CASSGRGQNTEAFF	TGTGCCAGCTCCGGCAGGGGACAGAACACTGAAGCTTTCTTT
TRBV7-2	NA	TRBJ1-2	NA	CASSLDPGHGYTF	TGTGCCAGCAGCTTAGATCCAGGGCATGGCTACACCTTC
TRBV23-1	NA	TRBJ2-7	NA	CASSQSNSPYEQYF	TGCGCCAGCAGTCAATCCAACAGCCCCTACGAGCAGTACTTC
TRBV27	NA	TRBJ2-6	NA	CASSPGQPGANVLTF	TGTGCCAGCAGTCCAGGACAACCTGGGGCCAACGTCCTGACTTTC
TRBV7-9	NA	TRBJ1-3	NA	CASSPTRTVSGNTIYF	TGTGCCAGCAGCCCGACTAGGACGGTCTCTGGAAACACCATATATTTT
TRBV5-1	NA	TRBJ2-6	NA	CASSLGRGMSSGANVLTF	TGCGCCAGCAGCTTGGGGCGGGGTATGAGTTCTGGGGCCAACGTCCTGACTTTC
TRBV6-6	NA	TRBJ2-7	NA	CASSYTPGRMTYEQYF	TGTGCCAGCAGTTACACTCCGGGACGAATGACCTACGAGCAGTACTTC
TRBV10-1	NA	TRBJ2-1	NA	CASSESKKYEQFF	TGCGCCAGCAGTGAGTCGAAGAAATATGAGCAGTTCTTC
TRBV28	TRBD1	TRBJ1-1	NA	CASRSLPIRGPRTEAFF	TGTGCCAGCAGAAGTTTACCTATCAGGGGGCCTCGCACTGAAGCTTTCTTT
TRBV27	NA	TRBJ2-4	NA	CASSPLRGVGDIQYF	TGTGCCAGCAGCCCTCTCAGGGGAGTTGGGGACATTCAGTACTTC
TRBV9	NA	TRBJ2-2	NA	CASSVGVGELFF	TGTGCCAGCAGCGTAGGGGTGGGGGAGCTGTTTTTT
TRBV7-2	NA	TRBJ2-1	NA	CASSPTLNEQFF	TGTGCCAGCAGCCCCACTCTGAATGAGCAGTTCTTC
TRBV7-2	TRBD1	TRBJ2-3	NA	CASSRSGTGVYTQYF	TGTGCCAGCAGCCGATCCGGGACAGGGGTCTATACGCAGTATTTT
TRBV7-6	TRBD2	TRBJ2-7	once	CASSFFGGRASSYEQYF	TGTGCCAGCAGCTTTTTTGGCGGGAGGGCGAGCTCCTACGAGCAGTACTTC
TRBV27	TRBD1	TRBJ1-2	few	CASSPRQGPRESYGYTF	TGTGCCAGCAGTCCCCGACAGGGGCCCCGAGAAAGCTATGGCTACACCTTC
TRBV4-3	NA	TRBJ2-7	NA	CASSQGSWGPGIGAYEQYF	TGCGCCAGCAGCCAAGGAAGTTGGGGACCGGGTATTGGAGCCTACGAGCAGTACTTC
TRBV19	NA	TRBJ2-5	NA	CASSRKGGVRETQYF	TGTGCCAGTAGTCGGAAAGGGGGGGTCAGGGAGACCCAGTACTTC
TRBV7-2	NA	TRBJ1-3	NA	CASSPTGSGNTIYF	TGTGCCAGCAGCCCGACAGGCTCTGGAAACACCATATATTTT
TRBV28	NA	TRBJ2-5	NA	CASSLLANQETQYF	TGTGCCAGCAGTTTACTAGCCAACCAAGAGACCCAGTACTTC
TRBV27	TRBD2	TRBJ2-1	NA	CASSSQTSGSYNEQFF	TGTGCCAGCAGTTCCCAGACTAGCGGATCATACAATGAGCAGTTCTTC
TRBV6-5	NA	TRBJ2-7	NA	CASKAGPYEQYF	TGTGCCAGCAAGGCAGGACCTTACGAGCAGTACTTC
TRBV5-1	NA	TRBJ1-3	NA	CASSLDSTGTKGNTIYF	TGCGCCAGCAGCTTGGACTCCACCGGGACAAAGGGAAACACCATATATTTT
TRBV28	NA	TRBJ2-3	few	CASSSGATDTQYF	TGTGCCAGCAGTTCAGGGGCCACAGATACGCAGTATTTT
TRBV6-1	NA	TRBJ1-1	NA	CASSQTGNTEAFF	TGTGCCAGCAGCCAGACAGGGAACACTGAAGCTTTCTTT
TRBV2	TRBD2	TRBJ2-2	NA	CASSPTSGANTGELFF	TGTGCCAGCAGCCCGACTAGCGGGGCGAACACCGGGGAGCTGTTTTTT
TRBV27	TRBD2	TRBJ2-3	NA	CASSSKVGRPTDTQYF	TGTGCCAGCAGTTCTAAAGTCGGGAGGCCCACAGATACGCAGTATTTT
TRBV5-4	TRBD1	TRBJ2-5	NA	CASSADRRETQYF	TGTGCCAGCAGCGCGGACAGGCGAGAGACCCAGTACTTC
TRBV12-5	NA	TRBJ2-3	NA	CASGTRYTDTQYF	TGTGCTAGTGGCACTAGATACACAGATACGCAGTATTTT
TRBV6-5	NA	TRBJ1-2	once	CASSPPLGERHGYTF	TGTGCCAGCAGTCCCCCTTTAGGGGAAAGGCATGGCTACACCTTC
TRBV11-3	NA	TRBJ2-7	NA	CASSTRDGYEQYF	TGTGCCAGCAGCACCAGGGACGGCTACGAGCAGTACTTC
TRBV19	TRBD1	TRBJ2-7	NA	CASRSTGAGYEQYF	TGTGCCAGTAGATCGACAGGGGCCGGGTACGAGCAGTACTTC
TRBV19	NA	TRBJ1-1	NA	CASSIDGQNTEAFF	TGTGCCAGTAGTATAGATGGGCAAAACACTGAAGCTTTCTTT